Listed here are 5 T cell receptor beta chains from one sample, sequenced in a study of response to subunit inactivated influenza vaccine. TCRdb analysed the RT-PCR reads with MiXCR anew, one entry per CDR3 protein. The sample contains 600,000 to 850,000 distinct CDR3 sequences, 13% to 15% of which appear only once. The sequencing used PBMCs from blood, collected around two weeks before vaccination. The source is a man aged 50-59 years who received an inactivated influenza vaccine.

This clonotype was counted between two and nine times. The chain has TRBV7-8 and TRBJ1-5, with 7 bases that match TRBD1. Germline V gene sequence: CDR1 SGHVS, CDR2 FQNEAQ. Losses at the gene ends were 5 bases for V and 1 base for J; bases not matched to a gene: 5. This CDR3 spans 15 amino acids. The CDR3 loop reads CASSQGVGSNQPQHF. For the CDR3, the DNA is TGTGCCAGCAGCCAGGGGGTTGGAAGCAATCAGCCCCAGCATTTT.

Of note for this clonotype: A much larger clone differs by one base, so this may be a read error. The chain is built from TRBV12-3 or TRBV12-4 and TRBJ2-7; TRBD1 agrees at 11 bases. Unmatched junction bases numbered 3, after V lost 6 bases and J lost 2 bases. The CDR3 has 14 amino acids. The CDR3 region is CASRTGQGAYEQYF. In DNA form, the CDR3 reads TGTGCCAGCAGAACGGGACAGGGGGCCTACGAGCAGTACTTC.

This clonotype was detected a few times. The chain recombines TRBV20-1 with TRBJ2-3; TRBD1 agrees at 10 bases. Germline V gene lookup returns CDR1 DFQATT and CDR2 SNEGSKA (reference sequence). The V and J ends lost 4 bases and 2 bases, in that order; junction bases with no gene match: 6. The CDR3 spans 15 residues. DNA for the CDR3: TGCAGTGCTAACAGGGACAGGGGAGACACAGATACGCAGTATTTT. This sequence encodes CSANRDRGDTDTQYF.

A note on this clonotype: One end of the junction varies from germline; a read error may be responsible. This chain connects TRBV4-2 to TRBJ1-2, with D uncertain. The CDR3 runs 15 residues. Germline CDR1 and CDR2: LGHNA and YNFKEQ. The CDR3 DNA reads as TGTGCCAGCAGCCAAGATCAGGCGGGGATCTATGGCTACAACTTC. It codes for CASSQDQAGIYGYNF.

The genes are TRBV4-3 and TRBJ1-2, with a tentative D call TRBD1 (5 bases). CDR3 length equals 15 residues. Germline CDR1 and CDR2: LGHNA and YSLEER. Trimming removed 6 bases at V and 4 bases at J, with 18 bases between. CDR3: CASRLSRDGLYGYTF. The CDR3 DNA follows: TGCGCCAGCAGACTCTCCCGGGACGGACTCTATGGCTACACCTTC.